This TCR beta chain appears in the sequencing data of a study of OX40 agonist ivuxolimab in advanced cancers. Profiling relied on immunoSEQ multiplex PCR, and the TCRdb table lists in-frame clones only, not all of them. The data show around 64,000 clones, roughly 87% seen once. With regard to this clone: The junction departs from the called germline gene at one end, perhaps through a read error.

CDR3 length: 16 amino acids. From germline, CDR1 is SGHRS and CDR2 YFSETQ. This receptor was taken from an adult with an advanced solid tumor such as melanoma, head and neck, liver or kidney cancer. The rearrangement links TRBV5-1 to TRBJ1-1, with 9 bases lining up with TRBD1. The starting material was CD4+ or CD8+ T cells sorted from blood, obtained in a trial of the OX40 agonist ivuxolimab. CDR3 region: CASTLRTGVMNTEAFF. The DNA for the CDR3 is TGCGCCAGCACCTTGAGGACAGGGGTCATGAACACTGAAGCTTTCTTT.